Sequencing of this TCR beta chain was carried out in a study of post-analysis software for immune sequencing data. Study-wide points: Four or five TRBV segments were significantly more frequent in patients than in controls. TRBV5-6, TRBV5-1 and TRBV20-1 were among these segments. Multiple sclerosis patients showed significantly lower normalized Chao1 diversity than controls did.

This clonotype was detected a few times. Antigen specificity is unknown. Carried by the TCR beta cDNA libraries were unique molecular identifiers. One entry per CDR3 protein, called by TCRdb with MiXCR from the PCR reads. Of fewer than 850,000 distinct CDR3 sequences in the sample, just over 45% were seen once. V was pared by 6 bases and J by 2 bases, with 6 bases of the junction left unmatched. Looked up from germline, CDR1 is MNHEY and CDR2 is SVGEGT. The CDR3 runs 15 residues. Sequences were obtained from blood. This chain uses TRBV6-2 or TRBV6-3 with TRBJ2-7; 11 nucleotides line up with TRBD1. The sequence was collected from a girl aged 10-17 years with multiple sclerosis. The CDR3 coding sequence is TGTGCCAGCAGGAGAGGGACAGGGGGAACCTACGAGCAGTACTTC. This sequence encodes CASRRGTGGTYEQYF.